This paragraph reports one T cell receptor beta chain. Antigen specificity is unknown. PCR primers comprised 60 Vbeta and 13 Jbeta primers. Sequenced by immunoSEQ multiplex PCR; TCRdb stores in-frame clones only, minus some. The sample consists of about 200,000 clones, 82% of them appearing once. This sample was included in a study of cytomegalovirus exposure and HLA in healthy donors. Study-wide context: Ancestry clustering placed about 86% of roughly 400 genotyped donors in the Caucasian-associated cluster. Notes on the study in general: An analysis was carried out at a later point. It showed that HLA-associated TCR beta chains were more clonally expanded than equally common non-associated chains. TCR beta V segments were, for the most part, productive about 87% or about 30% of the time in an earlier analysis.

CDR1 is MNHNS and CDR2 is SASEGT in the germline V gene. V dropped 2 bases and J dropped 5; count of bases not matched to a gene: 9. There are 15 residues in the CDR3. The chain has TRBV6-1 and TRBJ2-7; 7 bases are shared with TRBD2. The receptor was derived from a man aged 35 to 55 in good health and CMV-seropositive. The sequencing sample was made of PBMCs. DNA of the CDR3: TGTGCCAGCAGTGAAATAGGCGGGAGTAACGACGAGCAGTACTTC. Its translation: CASSEIGGSNDEQYF.